This TCR beta chain is drawn from a study of cytomegalovirus exposure and HLA in healthy donors. Study-wide results and limits: Sequencing depth across donors, presence/absence analyses assumed, was roughly uniform. Previously analyzed data showed that most TCR beta V segments were productive at a frequency of about 90% or about 30%.

Use of 60 Vbeta and 13 Jbeta primers characterized the PCR. The protocol was immunoSEQ multiplex PCR, while the TCRdb copy is restricted to in-frame clones and leaves out a portion. Among 200,000 or so clones listed, 81% were seen once. Germline values: CDR1 SGHNT, CDR2 YENEEA. This CDR3 contains 14 residues. The germline V and J ends were trimmed by 6 bases and 6 bases, with 16 bases remaining between them. Concerning this clone: What it binds is not known.

Sequences were obtained from PBMCs. This TCR was recovered from a woman in her late teens or twenties in good health and CMV-seropositive. The V and J genes are TRBV11-3 and TRBJ2-3, with D tentatively TRBD2 (7 bases). CDR3 coding DNA: TGTGCCAGCAGTCTGGGGGGGGCTCAGGATACGCAGTATTTT. Residues: CASSLGGAQDTQYF. Full variable domain (missing parts from reference TRBV11-3 and TRBJ2-3): EAGVVQSPRYKIIEKKQPVAFWCNPISGHNTLYWYLQNLGQGPELLIRYENEEAVDDSQLPKDRFSAERLKGVDSTLKIQPAELGDSAVYLCASSLGGAQDTQYFGPGTRLTVL.